The present entry profiles one T cell receptor (beta chain) with its context. Some clones are missing from TCRdb's copy, which holds only in-frame ones; the method was immunoSEQ multiplex PCR. The data show approximately 250,000 clones, almost 85% seen once. CDR3 length: 18 residues. V was clipped by 4 bases and J by 2 bases; unmatched bases: 11. In germline, CDR1 is ENHRY, CDR2 SYGVKD. This sample is part of a study of blood T cell repertoires in COVID-19. Study-level information: The analysed material was cDNA or gDNA that came from T cells, B-cell-depleted T cells, or PBMCs.

Specimen: peripheral blood. The V call is TRBV10-3, the J call TRBJ2-2; 9 bases align to TRBD1. The TCR originated in a man in his fifties or sixties with acute or convalescent COVID-19. The CDR3, as DNA: TGTGCCATCAGTGGACCAGACGACAGGGGGAAAAACACCGGGGAGCTGTTTTTT. Its protein product is CAISGPDDRGKNTGELFF.